This T cell receptor (beta chain) comes out of a study of T cells after yellow fever vaccination (dated by TCRdb to between 2018 and 2021). For context, the study as a whole: The SMART-Seq v4 Ultra Low Input RNA kit was used to prepare libraries from fractions with low cell numbers. To follow T-cell clones before and after primary and booster YFV17D yellow fever vaccination, bulk TCR alpha and beta repertoires were sequenced over time. Blood samples were taken at several timepoints before and after primary and secondary immunization, and bulk PBMC replicates and cell subsets were isolated. Two healthy male donors, one aged 18 to 30 and one aged 30 to 39 years, were included in the cohort.

The research as a whole found: Because only a couple of donors were included in the study, the extent to which the findings can be generalized is limited. After the booster, most of the clones that had expanded following primary vaccination were detected again (just under 97% of CD4 and more than 85% of CD8), which suggests that memory was broadly maintained. FACS-sorted repertoires could contain abundant contaminating clonotypes from the bulk population, so computational filtering was required. The secondary T-cell response was weaker than the primary response but faster, peaking on day 5 instead of day 15. A small share of clonotypes was detected in both CD4 and CD8 compartments, with the overlap likely arising from convergent recombination.

Synthesis of TCR cDNA relied on 5'RACE template switching, a step that introduced a universal primer site along with unique molecular identifiers. Priming of cDNA synthesis was performed from both the TCR alpha and TCR beta constant segments. Two PCR steps were used to amplify libraries, with sample barcodes and sequencing adapters being added in the second step. Libraries were sequenced on Illumina HiSeq 2500 (2x100 bp) or NovaSeq (2x150 bp). In the source study's methods: Demultiplexing of reads and collapsing into UMI consensus sequences were performed with MIGEC, and V(D)J alignment was carried out with MiXCR. Clonotypes responding to the vaccine were identified with edgeR on replicate PBMC samples, with the criteria of FDR below 0.01 and a log2 fold change above 5 up to day 15. Bulk clonotypes were assigned CD4 or CD8 identity according to which sequenced CD4 or CD8 repertoire held them at higher abundance. The public reads were reanalyzed by TCRdb: fastp trimming at Q25, MiXCR alignment, in-frame beta chains only. Rows are combined by CDR3 protein, so each entry shows the most common genes and DNA. The V and J calls and clone size come from TCRdb's table, not from the authors' own analysis. This sample has 250,000 or so distinct CDR3 sequences in its table, and 5.5% to 8.5% of those were observed once. The ten largest account for more than 0.85% of the sample.

The CDR3 contains 15 residues, cysteine and phenylalanine counted. The retained sequence is limited to the CDR3, 45 bases, with the frame set at the first base. CDR1 and CDR2 are read off the germline V gene as SGHRS and YFSETQ. V is shortened by 4 bases, J by 5 bases, and the region joining them spans 15 bases. As regards this clonotype: The antigen it binds to is not known. Base qualities are not provided; no much larger clone lies one nucleotide away.

This specimen's treatment or condition label, per the study, means: live attenuated yellow fever vaccine strain. PBMCs were isolated from peripheral blood using a standard Ficoll-Paque protocol. CD4 and CD8 T-cell fractions were isolated with Dynabeads CD4 and CD8 positive selection kits. RNA was extracted with TriZol from bulk PBMCs, CD4 and CD8 fractions, and dextramer-positive and dextramer-negative fractions. This sequence originates from a man aged 25-40 years who received the YFV17D yellow fever vaccine. The sequencing here drew on CD4+ T cells sorted from PBMCs, taken on the day of the yellow fever booster vaccination. The chain is encoded by TRBV5-1 joined to TRBJ2-2; matching of 5 bases hints at TRBD1 as the D gene. The CDR3 protein: CASSAYQGVTGELFF. The nucleotides are TGCGCCAGCAGCGCTTACCAGGGTGTTACCGGGGAGCTGTTTTTT.